The 4 T cell receptor beta chains given below trace back to one sample, sequenced in a study of T cells in Graves' hyperthyroidism and ophthalmopathy. Amplified TCR beta CDR3 regions derived from RNA transcripts. Researchers ran a first-round RT-PCR on the TCR CDR3 using the HTBI primer set. One entry per CDR3 protein, called by TCRdb with MiXCR from the multiplex PCR reads. This table holds about 360,000 distinct CDR3 sequences, over 10% found once. Material for sequencing was blood. Source of these receptors: a woman aged 18-35 years with Graves' hyperthyroidism.

The V gene is TRBV11-2, the J gene TRBJ2-2; D may be TRBD2 (6 bases). The CDR3 spans 17 residues. V was clipped by 1 base and J by 7 bases, with 19 bases between them. Germline values: CDR1 SGHAT, CDR2 FQNNGV. The CDR3 coding sequence is TGTGCCAGCAGCTTAGTCGCTTTGGGCGGGATTGACGGGGAGCTGTTTTTT. Translation gives CASSLVALGGIDGELFF.

This clonotype has a count of ten or more. The chain links TRBV3-1 to TRBJ2-1, with 12 nucleotides matching TRBD2. The CDR3 runs to 16 residues. Germline V gene sequence: CDR1 LGHDT, CDR2 YNNKEL (reference sequence). J lost 6 bases, V lost 0 bases, and 3 bases had no gene match. The CDR3 spells CASSQDASGGGNEQFF. As DNA, the CDR3 is TGTGCCAGCAGCCAAGATGCTAGCGGGGGGGGCAATGAGCAGTTCTTC.

This clonotype was seen ten or more times. The chain uses TRBV7-2 and TRBJ1-5, with unresolved D. Trimming pared 3 bases from V and 9 bases from J, leaving 9 bases between. From germline, CDR1 is SGHTA and CDR2 FQGNSA. The CDR3 spans 12 residues. CDR3 protein: CASSFEDLPQHF. The CDR3 DNA reads as TGTGCCAGCAGCTTCGAGGATTTGCCCCAGCATTTT.

This clonotype was seen ten or more times. CDR3 in amino acids: CSASRTGAGELFF. The CDR3 DNA sequence: TGCAGTGCTAGCCGGACAGGGGCCGGGGAGCTGTTTTTT. This chain links TRBV20-1 with TRBJ2-2, with TRBD1 matching over 9 bases. The CDR3 spans 13 residues. CDR1 and CDR2 from the germline V gene are DFQATT and SNEGSKA (reference sequence). V lost 3 bases to trimming and J lost 6 bases; unmatched junction nucleotides: 2.